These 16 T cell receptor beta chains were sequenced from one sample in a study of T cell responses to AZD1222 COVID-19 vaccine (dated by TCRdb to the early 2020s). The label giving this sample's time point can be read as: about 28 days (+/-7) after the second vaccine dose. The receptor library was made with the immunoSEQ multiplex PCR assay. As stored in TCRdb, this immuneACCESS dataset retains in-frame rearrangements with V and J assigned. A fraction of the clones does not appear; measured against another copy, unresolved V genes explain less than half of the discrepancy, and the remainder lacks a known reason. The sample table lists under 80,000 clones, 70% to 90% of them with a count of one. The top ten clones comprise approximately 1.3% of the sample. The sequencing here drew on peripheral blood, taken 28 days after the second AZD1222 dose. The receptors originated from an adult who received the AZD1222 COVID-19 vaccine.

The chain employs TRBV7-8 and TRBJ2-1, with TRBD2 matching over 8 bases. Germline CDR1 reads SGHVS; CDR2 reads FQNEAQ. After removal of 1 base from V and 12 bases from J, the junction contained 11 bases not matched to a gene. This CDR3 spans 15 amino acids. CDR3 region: CASSLEGTRGGTQFF. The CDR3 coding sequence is TGTGCCAGCAGCTTAGAAGGGACTAGGGGGGGTACGCAGTTCTTC.

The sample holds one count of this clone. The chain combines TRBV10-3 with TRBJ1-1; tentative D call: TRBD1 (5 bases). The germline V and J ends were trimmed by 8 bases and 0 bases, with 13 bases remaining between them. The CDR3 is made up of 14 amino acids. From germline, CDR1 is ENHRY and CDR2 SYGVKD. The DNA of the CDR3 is TGTGCCATCGTTGCCGGGGACGTGAACACTGAAGCTTTCTTT. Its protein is CAIVAGDVNTEAFF.

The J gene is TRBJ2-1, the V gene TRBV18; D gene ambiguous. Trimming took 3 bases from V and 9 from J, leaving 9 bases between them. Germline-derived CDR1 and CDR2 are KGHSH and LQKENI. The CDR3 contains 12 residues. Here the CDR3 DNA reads TGTGCCAGCTCACCCCAGGATGGTGAGCAGTTCTTC. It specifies CASSPQDGEQFF.

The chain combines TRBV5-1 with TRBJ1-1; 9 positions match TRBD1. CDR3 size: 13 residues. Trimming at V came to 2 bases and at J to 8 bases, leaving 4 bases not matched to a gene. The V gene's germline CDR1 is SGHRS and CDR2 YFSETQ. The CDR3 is CASSLNRGLEAFF. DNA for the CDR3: TGCGCCAGCAGCTTAAACAGGGGGCTCGAAGCTTTCTTT.

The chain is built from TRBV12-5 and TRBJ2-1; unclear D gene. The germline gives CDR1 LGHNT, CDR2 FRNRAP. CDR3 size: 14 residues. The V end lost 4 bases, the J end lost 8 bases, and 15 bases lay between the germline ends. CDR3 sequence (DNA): TGTGCTAGTGGTTCGTCCCTGGCGGCGGATGAGCAGTTCTTC. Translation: CASGSSLAADEQFF. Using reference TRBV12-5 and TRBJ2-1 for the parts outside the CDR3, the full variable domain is DARVTQTPRHKVTEMGQEVTMRCQPILGHNTVFWYRQTMMQGLELLAYFRNRAPLDDSGMPKDRFSAEMPDATLATLKIQPSEPRDSAVYFCASGSSLAADEQFFGPGTRLTVL.

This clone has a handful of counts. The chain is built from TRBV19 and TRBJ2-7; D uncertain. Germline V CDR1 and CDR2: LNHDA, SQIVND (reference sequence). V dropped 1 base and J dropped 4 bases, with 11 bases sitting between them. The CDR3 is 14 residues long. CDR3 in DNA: TGTGCCAGTAGTATAGCTCAAAATAGTTACGAGCAGTACTTC. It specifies CASSIAQNSYEQYF. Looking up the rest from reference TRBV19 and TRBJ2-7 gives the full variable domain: DGGITQSPKYLFRKEGQNVTLSCEQNLNHDAMYWYRQDPGQGLRLIYYSQIVNDFQKGDIAEGYSVSREKKESFPLTVTSAQKNPTAFYLCASSIAQNSYEQYFGPGTRLTVT.

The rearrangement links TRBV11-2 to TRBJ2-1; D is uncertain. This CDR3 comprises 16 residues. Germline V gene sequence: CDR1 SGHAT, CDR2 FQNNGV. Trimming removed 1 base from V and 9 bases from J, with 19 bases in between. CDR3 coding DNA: TGTGCCAGCAGCTTAGGCAGGCTACGGTCGGTTGGTGAGCAGTTCTTC. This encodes CASSLGRLRSVGEQFF.

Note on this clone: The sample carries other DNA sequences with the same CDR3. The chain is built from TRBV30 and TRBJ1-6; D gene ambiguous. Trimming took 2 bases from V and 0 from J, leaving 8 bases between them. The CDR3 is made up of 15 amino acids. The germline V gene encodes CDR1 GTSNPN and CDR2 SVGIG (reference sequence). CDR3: CAWSTASSYNSPLHF. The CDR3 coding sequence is TGTGCCTGGAGTACAGCGAGCTCCTATAATTCACCCCTCCACTTT.

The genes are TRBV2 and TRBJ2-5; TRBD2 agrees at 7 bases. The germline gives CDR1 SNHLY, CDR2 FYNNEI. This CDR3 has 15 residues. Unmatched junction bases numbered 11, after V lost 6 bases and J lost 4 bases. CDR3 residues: CASSDIQLARETQYF. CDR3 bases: TGTGCCAGCAGCGATATACAACTAGCGCGAGAGACCCAGTACTTC.

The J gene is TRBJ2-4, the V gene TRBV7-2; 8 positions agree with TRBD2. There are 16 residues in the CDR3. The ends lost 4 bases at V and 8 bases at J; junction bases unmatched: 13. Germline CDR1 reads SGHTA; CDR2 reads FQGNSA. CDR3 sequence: CASSSPNGRAEDIQYF. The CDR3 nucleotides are TGTGCCAGCAGCTCACCAAACGGGAGGGCGGAGGACATTCAGTACTTC.

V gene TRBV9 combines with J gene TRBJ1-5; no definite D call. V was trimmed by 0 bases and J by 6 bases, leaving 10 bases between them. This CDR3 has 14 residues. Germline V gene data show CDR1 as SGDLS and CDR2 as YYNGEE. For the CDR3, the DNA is TGTGCCAGCAGCGTAGACCTGCAGAGTCAGCCCCAGCATTTT. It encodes CASSVDLQSQPQHF.

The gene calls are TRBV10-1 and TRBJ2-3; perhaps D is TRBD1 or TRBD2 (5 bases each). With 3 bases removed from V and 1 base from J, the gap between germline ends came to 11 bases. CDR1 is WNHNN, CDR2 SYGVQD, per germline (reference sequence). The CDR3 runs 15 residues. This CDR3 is CASSEAGARTDTQYF. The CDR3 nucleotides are TGCGCCAGCAGTGAAGCCGGGGCTCGCACAGATACGCAGTATTTT.

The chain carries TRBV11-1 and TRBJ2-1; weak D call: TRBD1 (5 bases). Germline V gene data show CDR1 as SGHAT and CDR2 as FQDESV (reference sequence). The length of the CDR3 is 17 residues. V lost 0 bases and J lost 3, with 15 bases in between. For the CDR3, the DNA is TGTGCCAGCAGCTTAGCGTTCGGAGACAGCGTCTACAATGAGCAGTTCTTC. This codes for CASSLAFGDSVYNEQFF.

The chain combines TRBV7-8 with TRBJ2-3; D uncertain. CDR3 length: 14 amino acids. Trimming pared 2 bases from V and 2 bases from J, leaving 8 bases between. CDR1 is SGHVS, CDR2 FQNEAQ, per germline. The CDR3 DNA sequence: TGTGCCAGCAGCTTAAGGCAGGACACAGATACGCAGTATTTT. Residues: CASSLRQDTDTQYF.

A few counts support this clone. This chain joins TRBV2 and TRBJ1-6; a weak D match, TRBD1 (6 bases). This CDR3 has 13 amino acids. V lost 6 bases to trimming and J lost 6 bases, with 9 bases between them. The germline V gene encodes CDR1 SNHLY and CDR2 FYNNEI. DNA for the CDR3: TGTGCCAGCAGCGGACAGATTAATTCACCCCTCCACTTT. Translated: CASSGQINSPLHF.

CDR3 region: CASSGGQASEQYF. In DNA form, the CDR3 reads TGTGCCAGCAGCGGAGGACAGGCGTCCGAGCAGTACTTC. V is TRBV5-8 and J is TRBJ2-7; 7 nucleotides agree with TRBD1. V was pared by 4 bases and J by 6 bases, with 7 bases of the junction left unmatched. The CDR3 covers 13 residues. CDR1 SGHTS and CDR2 YDEGEE come from the germline V gene.